The 28 T cell receptor beta chains presented below share a single source sample, sequenced in a study of neurological immune-mediated disorders (dated by TCRdb to the late 2010s). Library preparation was by 5' RACE. Sequenced using an Illumina HiSeq 2500. TCRdb redid the processing of the public reads, applying fastp at Q25 and MiXCR, and retained in-frame beta chains. Identical CDR3 protein sequences are pooled into one entry, listed with their most common genes and DNA. Here the sample has about 80,000 distinct CDR3 sequences; 5.5% to 6.5% occur a single time. The top ten clonotypes cover approximately 8% of the sample. The time point label on this specimen signifies: longitudinal time-point 2. Sequencing used PBMCs. The receptors stem from a woman in her sixties or seventies with multiple sclerosis.

This clonotype came up many times. The rearrangement links TRBV5-6 to TRBJ1-3; TRBD1 aligns across 7 bases. CDR1 is SGHDT, CDR2 YYEEEE, per germline. This CDR3 is built from 15 residues. The V and J ends lost 3 bases and 0 bases, in that order; junction bases with no gene match: 3. In DNA, the CDR3 is TGTGCCAGCAGCTGGGACAGTGCCTCTGGAAACACCATATATTTT. Protein: CASSWDSASGNTIYF.

In its sample, this clonotype was seen a few times. V and J are TRBV5-1 and TRBJ2-1; D not certain. Deletions cut 0 bases from V and 0 bases from J, with 13 bases between. CDR1 is SGHRS and CDR2 is YFSETQ in the germline V gene. CDR3 size: 17 residues. The CDR3 loop is CASSLGLSLSSYNEQFF. In DNA form, the CDR3 reads TGCGCCAGCAGCTTGGGACTCTCCCTTAGCTCCTACAATGAGCAGTTCTTC.

This clonotype was counted ten times or more. The genes are TRBV29-1 and TRBJ2-3, with D maybe TRBD2 (5 bases). Germline V gene data show CDR1 as SQVTM and CDR2 as ANQGSEA. The CDR3 loop spans 15 amino acids. Trimming left V 2 bases short and J 2 bases short, with 14 bases between. CDR3 amino acids: CSVERRSENTDTQYF. CDR3 coding DNA: TGCAGCGTTGAAAGGAGGTCAGAAAACACAGATACGCAGTATTTT.

This clonotype came up many times. V is TRBV7-6 and J is TRBJ2-2; the match to TRBD2 covers 8 bases. The CDR3 has 16 residues. J was trimmed by 6 bases and V by 4 bases; bases with no gene match: 10. The germline CDR1 and CDR2 sequences are SGHVS and FNYEAQ. CDR3 DNA: TGTGCCAGCAGCTCACCCAGGACTAGCTCCTCCGGGGAGCTGTTTTTT. Amino acids: CASSSPRTSSSGELFF.

The chain uses TRBV10-1 and TRBJ2-7, with TRBD2 matching 8 bases. Per germline, CDR1 WNHNN and CDR2 SYGVQD (reference sequence). The CDR3 runs 15 residues. Unmatched junction bases numbered 6, after V lost 2 bases and J lost 3 bases. The CDR3, as DNA: TGCGCCAGCAGTGAGCTGCGGGGGGACTTCTACGAGCAGTACTTC. As protein: CASSELRGDFYEQYF.

This clonotype was detected ten times or more. The rearrangement joins TRBV6-6 to TRBJ2-7; a possible D gene is TRBD1 (6 bases). This CDR3 spans 17 amino acids. The germline V gene encodes CDR1 MNHNY and CDR2 SVGAGI (reference sequence). The V end lost 7 bases, the J end lost 2 bases, and 24 bases lay between the germline ends. The CDR3 here is CASNSNIRGPGTYEQYF. DNA of the CDR3: TGTGCCAGCAACAGCAATATCAGGGGACCTGGGACCTACGAGCAGTACTTC.

This clonotype appeared many times. The chain combines TRBV5-1 with TRBJ1-4; maybe TRBD1 (5 bases). This CDR3 has 14 amino acids. Germline CDR1 reads SGHRS; CDR2 reads YFSETQ. The V and J ends lost 1 base and 4 bases respectively, with 8 bases between them. The CDR3 sequence is CASSLTGHNEKLFF. The CDR3 bases are TGCGCCAGCAGCTTGACGGGGCATAATGAAAAACTGTTTTTT.

This clonotype was counted ten times or more. The genes are TRBV20-1 and TRBJ2-3; 13 nucleotides match TRBD2. J gave up 3 bases and V 3 bases, and 3 bases lay outside the gene matches. CDR3 size: 15 residues. Germline CDR1 is DFQATT and CDR2 is SNEGSKA (reference sequence). CDR3 residues: CSARGLAGKTDTQYF. CDR3 coding DNA: TGCAGTGCTAGGGGACTAGCGGGGAAAACAGATACGCAGTATTTT.

This clonotype was seen many times. This rearrangement joins TRBV7-9 to TRBJ2-7, with TRBD1 as a possible D gene (6 bases). V lost 2 bases and J lost 0, with 8 bases in between. Germline-derived CDR1 and CDR2 are SEHNR and FQNEAQ (reference sequence). The CDR3 covers 14 residues. The CDR3 here is CASSLQGTSYEQYF. CDR3 bases: TGTGCCAGCAGCTTACAGGGGACCTCCTACGAGCAGTACTTC.

This clonotype has more than one count but fewer than ten. This rearrangement joins TRBV12-3 or TRBV12-4 to TRBJ1-5, with D hard to call. V was trimmed by 3 bases and J by 5 bases, leaving 11 bases between them. This CDR3 is built from 14 residues. In nucleotides, the CDR3 is TGTGCCAGCAGTTTCTGGTTAGACGATCAGCCCCAGCATTTT. This sequence encodes CASSFWLDDQPQHF.

The sample holds many counts of this clonotype. The rearrangement joins TRBV6-6 to TRBJ1-1, with D unclear. Trimming took 5 bases from V and 4 from J, leaving 17 bases between them. This CDR3 comprises 15 residues. CDR1 and CDR2 from the germline V gene are MNHNY and SVGAGI (reference sequence). CDR3 sequence: CASSQPIQATTEAFF. Here the CDR3 DNA reads TGTGCCAGCAGTCAACCCATCCAGGCAACCACTGAAGCTTTCTTT.

There are many counts of this clonotype. This chain connects TRBV20-1 to TRBJ2-5; a possible D gene is TRBD1 (6 bases). Germline V CDR1 and CDR2: DFQATT, SNEGSKA (reference sequence). V was cut by 4 bases and J by 2 bases, with 8 bases left in between. The CDR3 is made up of 12 amino acids. The CDR3 DNA reads TGCAGTGCTACAGGACAGCAAGAGACCCAGTACTTC. Its protein is CSATGQQETQYF.

This clonotype was picked up many times. The gene calls are TRBV5-1 and TRBJ2-5; 8 nucleotides line up with TRBD1. Germline V gene lookup returns CDR1 SGHRS and CDR2 YFSETQ. This CDR3 has 15 amino acids. The V gene end was trimmed by 0 bases and the J gene end by 5 bases; junction bases not matched to a gene: 6. CDR3 nucleotide sequence: TGCGCCAGCAGCTTGGGGGCAGGGGGCGAGGAGACCCAGTACTTC. Protein sequence: CASSLGAGGEETQYF.

This clonotype has ten or more counts. This chain joins TRBV20-1 and TRBJ2-3; TRBD2 agrees at 9 bases. The germline CDR1 and CDR2 sequences are DFQATT and SNEGSKA (reference sequence). CDR3 length equals 16 residues. The V and J ends lost 0 bases and 6 bases, in that order; junction bases with no gene match: 10. Here the CDR3 reads CSARDLAGGPGDTQYF. CDR3 in DNA: TGCAGTGCTAGAGATCTGGCGGGGGGGCCGGGGGATACGCAGTATTTT.

Within the sample, this clonotype is medium-sized. The rearrangement joins TRBV11-2 to TRBJ2-2; D is ambiguous. Germline assignment: CDR1 SGHAT and CDR2 FQNNGV. V lost 4 bases to trimming and J lost 0 bases, with 3 bases between them. This CDR3 contains 13 residues. CDR3 nucleotides: TGTGCCAGCAGCTCCTCGAACACCGGGGAGCTGTTTTTT. This gives the protein CASSSSNTGELFF.

There are many counts of this clonotype. J is TRBJ2-1 and V is TRBV5-8; 9 bases agree with TRBD2. V shed 0 bases and J 2 bases; nucleotides not matched to a gene: 3. This CDR3 region has 16 residues. The V gene's germline CDR1 is SGHTS and CDR2 YDEGEE. This CDR3 reads CASSLVLAGAYNEQFF. The CDR3 nucleotides are TGTGCCAGCAGCTTGGTATTAGCGGGAGCCTACAATGAGCAGTTCTTC.

This clonotype appeared many times. The CDR3 loop is CASSLGPDPSYNEQFF. The CDR3 DNA follows: TGTGCCAGCAGCTTAGGCCCCGATCCCTCCTACAATGAGCAGTTCTTC. The rearrangement links TRBV11-2 to TRBJ2-1; unclear D gene. In germline, CDR1 is SGHAT, CDR2 FQNNGV. V gave up 1 base and J gave up 0 bases, with 10 bases separating them. CDR3 length equals 16 residues.

A remark on this clonotype: One junction end does not reproduce the germline sequence, and a read error may be involved. The rearrangement joins TRBV20-1 to TRBJ2-7; the D gene is possibly TRBD2 (6 bases). The V gene's germline CDR1 is DFQATT and CDR2 SNEGSKA (reference sequence). There are 13 residues in the CDR3. CDR3 amino acids: CSANREQTYEQYF. The CDR3 DNA sequence: TGCAGTGCTAACCGGGAGCAAACCTACGAGCAATACTTC.

This clonotype was counted at least ten times. The chain combines TRBV28 with TRBJ2-1, with a possible D match to TRBD1 (5 bases). Trimming removed 6 bases from V and 6 bases from J, with 12 bases in between. Germline values: CDR1 MDHEN, CDR2 SYDVKM. The CDR3 extends over 13 amino acids. CDR3 sequence: CASSTTVLNEQFF. The DNA for the CDR3 is TGTGCCAGCAGCACGACAGTGCTCAATGAGCAGTTCTTC.

In its sample, this clonotype was seen many times. This chain connects TRBV12-3 or TRBV12-4 to TRBJ1-2; maybe TRBD1 (5 bases). The CDR3 length is 12 residues. Trimming took off 6 bases at V and 8 bases at J, with 13 bases between the two ends. The CDR3 is CASRVGVRGYTF. In DNA form, the CDR3 reads TGTGCCAGCAGGGTGGGGGTGAGGGGCTACACCTTC.

With regard to this clonotype: Since a much larger clone is just one base distant, this may be a read error. This rearrangement joins TRBV12-3 or TRBV12-4 to TRBJ2-7, with D unresolved. Trimming took 3 bases from V and 0 from J, leaving 3 bases between them. The CDR3 sequence is 12 residues long. The CDR3 nucleotides read TGTGCCAGCAGTTTCCTCTCCTACGAGCAGTACGTC. It codes for CASSFLSYEQYV.

This clonotype was seen many times. The chain has TRBV20-1 and TRBJ1-1; possibly TRBD1 for D (6 bases). The CDR3 is 14 amino acids. Trimming took off 5 bases at V and 0 bases at J, with 13 bases between the two ends. Per the germline V gene, CDR1 is DFQATT and CDR2 is SNEGSKA (reference sequence). CDR3 in DNA: TGCAGTGCTCAAGGGGGGGGTGTGAACACTGAAGCTTTCTTT. As protein: CSAQGGGVNTEAFF.

This clonotype was recorded many times. V gene TRBV3-1 combines with J gene TRBJ1-2, with D maybe TRBD1 (6 bases). The CDR3 loop spans 15 amino acids. The V end lost 4 bases, the J end lost 7 bases, and 19 bases lay between the germline ends. The germline V gene encodes CDR1 LGHDT and CDR2 YNNKEL (reference sequence). This chain's CDR3 is CASSPLQGDQSGYTF. The CDR3 DNA reads TGTGCCAGCAGCCCCTTACAGGGTGATCAGTCTGGCTACACCTTC. The variable domain in full, completed from reference TRBV3-1 and TRBJ1-2, reads DTAVSQTPKYLVTQMGNDKSIKCEQNLGHDTMYWYKQDSKKFLKIMFSYNNKELIINETVPNRFSPKSPDKAHLNLHINSLELGDSAVYFCASSPLQGDQSGYTFGSGTRLTVV.

In this sample, this clonotype turned up many times. The chain has TRBV20-1 and TRBJ1-2; 11 bases line up with TRBD1. The CDR3 runs to 15 residues. Trimming at V came to 3 bases and at J to 6 bases, leaving 9 bases not matched to a gene. Germline V lookup: CDR1 DFQATT, CDR2 SNEGSKA (reference sequence). The CDR3 loop reads CSARDRGRTLDGYTF. The CDR3 coding sequence is TGCAGTGCTAGGGACAGGGGGCGAACCCTCGATGGCTACACCTTC.

This clonotype was recorded at least ten times. The V gene is TRBV11-3, the J gene TRBJ2-5; 9 bases are shared with TRBD1. Germline V gives CDR1 SGHNT, CDR2 YENEEA. V gave up 5 bases and J gave up 2 bases; unmatched junction bases: 3. The CDR3 loop spans 14 amino acids. The DNA of the CDR3 is TGTGCCAGCAGCAGCGGGACAGGGCAAGAGACCCAGTACTTC. Translating gives CASSSGTGQETQYF.

This clonotype was picked up many times. This sequence joins TRBV5-1 and TRBJ1-1; D is possibly TRBD1 (6 bases). Trimming shortened V by 4 bases and J by 5 bases, and 18 bases separated the two germline ends. Germline CDR1 reads SGHRS; CDR2 reads YFSETQ. CDR3 length: 15 residues. The DNA of the CDR3 is TGCGCCAGCAGCCGGGACAACTGGGGGGGGACTGAAGCTTTCTTT. This encodes CASSRDNWGGTEAFF.

This clonotype was found many times. This chain links TRBV5-5 with TRBJ1-6, with D maybe TRBD1 (5 bases). Trimming cost V 3 bases and J 5 bases, with 9 bases left between them. The CDR3 is 14 residues long. Germline V CDR1 and CDR2: SGHKS, YYEKEE (reference sequence). The CDR3 region is CASSSEGHNSPLHF. The CDR3 nucleotides read TGTGCCAGCAGCTCGGAGGGACATAATTCACCCCTCCACTTT.

The chain recombines TRBV4-1 with TRBJ1-3; D is unresolved. This CDR3 spans 15 amino acids. The germline V gene encodes CDR1 MGHRA and CDR2 YSYEKL. Deletions cut 3 bases from V and 5 bases from J, with 14 bases between. The CDR3: CASSHPGRGRNTIYF. In DNA form, the CDR3 reads TGCGCCAGCAGCCACCCGGGCCGGGGAAGAAACACCATATATTTT.